This TCR beta chain came from a study of shared clonotypes between healthy human individuals. Notes on this clone: Antigen unknown.

Every subset had its genomic DNA shared out evenly among several immunoSEQ plates. Roughly 200 ng DNA, tens of thousands of T cell genomes, went into each sorted-subset replicate PCR. Authors' processing steps: There were no quality scores in the junction-only immunoSEQ sequences, so filtering differed. Assay used: immunoSEQ multiplex PCR; TCRdb lists only in-frame clones, some missing. The V and J calls and clone size come from that table; D and trimming were worked out from the DNA. The top ten hold around 0.13% of the sample, which has under 2,500,000 clones, approximately 96% seen once. Study-wide results and limits: Rarefaction analysis demonstrated incomplete sorted-subset sequencing notwithstanding large depth.

The CDR3 consists of 15 residues. Looked up from germline, CDR1 is KGHSH and CDR2 is LQKENI. V was trimmed by 5 bases and J by 2 bases, leaving 14 bases between them. The sample comprised naive CD4+ T cells sorted from blood. Stated subset: CD45RA+ positively selected. This rearrangement joins TRBV18 to TRBJ2-3; D unclear. The sequence came from a man in his late teens or twenties in good health. The CDR3 DNA follows: TGTGCCAGCTCATCCCGGCCAGCCAACACAGATACGCAGTATTTT. Translated, it gives CASSSRPANTDTQYF.